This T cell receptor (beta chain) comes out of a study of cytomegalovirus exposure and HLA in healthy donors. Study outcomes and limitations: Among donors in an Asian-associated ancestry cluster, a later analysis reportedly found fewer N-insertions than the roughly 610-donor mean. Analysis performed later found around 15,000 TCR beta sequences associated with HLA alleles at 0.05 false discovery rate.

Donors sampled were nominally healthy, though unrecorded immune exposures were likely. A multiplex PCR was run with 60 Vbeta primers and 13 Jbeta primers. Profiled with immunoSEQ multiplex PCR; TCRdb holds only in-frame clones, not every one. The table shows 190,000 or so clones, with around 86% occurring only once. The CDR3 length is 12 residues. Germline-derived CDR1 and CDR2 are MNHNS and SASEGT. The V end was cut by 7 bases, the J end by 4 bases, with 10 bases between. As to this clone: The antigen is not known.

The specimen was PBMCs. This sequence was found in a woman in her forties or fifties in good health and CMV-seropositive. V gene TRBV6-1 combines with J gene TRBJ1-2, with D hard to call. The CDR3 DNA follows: TGTGCCAGCACTTTAGACACCTATGGCTACACCTTC. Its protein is CASTLDTYGYTF.